Presented here are 7 T cell receptor beta chains from one specimen sequenced in a study of blood T cell repertoires in COVID-19. Sequencing was performed with immunoSEQ multiplex PCR; in TCRdb, only in-frame clones are kept and a portion is missing. This sample has roughly 150,000 clones; more than 70% occur once, and the top ten carry approximately 2.9%. The sequenced material came from peripheral blood. Receptors originate from a man aged 55 to 69 with acute or convalescent COVID-19.

The CDR3 spells CASSLLVPGLGNQPQHF. The CDR3 DNA reads as TGTGCCAGCAGCTTATTGGTTCCGGGTCTTGGCAATCAGCCCCAGCATTTT. V is TRBV7-2 and J is TRBJ1-5; D uncertain. This CDR3 is built from 17 residues. Germline values: CDR1 SGHTA, CDR2 FQGNSA. Trimming took 2 bases from V and 2 from J, leaving 16 bases between them. Full variable domain (remainder filled in from reference TRBV7-2 and TRBJ1-5): GAGVSQSPSNKVTEKGKDVELRCDPISGHTALYWYRQSLGQGLEFLIYFQGNSAPDKSGLPSDRFSAERTGGSVSTLTIQRTQQEDSAVYLCASSLLVPGLGNQPQHFGDGTRLSIL.

This rearrangement joins TRBV12-3 or TRBV12-4 to TRBJ1-5; perhaps TRBD1 as D (5 bases). The CDR3 consists of 12 residues. V was pared by 6 bases and J by 7 bases, with 10 bases between. CDR3 sequence: CASRLGQQPQHF. The CDR3 DNA sequence: TGTGCCAGCAGGCTTGGACAACAGCCCCAGCATTTT.

This clone was seen more than once but under ten times. The rearrangement links TRBV6-2 or TRBV6-3 to TRBJ1-1; D is undetermined. The germline CDR1 and CDR2 sequences are MNHEY and SVGEGT. There are 13 residues in the CDR3. V was clipped by 1 base and J by 4 bases, with 7 bases between them. The CDR3 DNA reads as TGTGCCAGCAGTTACTTCAGTGCCACTGAAGCTTTCTTT. It is translated as CASSYFSATEAFF.

The gene calls are TRBV6-2 or TRBV6-3 and TRBJ2-7; TRBD2 is a possible D gene (6 bases). V lost 0 bases, J lost 4 bases, and 16 bases lay in between. The CDR3 consists of 16 residues. From germline, CDR1 is MNHEY and CDR2 SVGEGT. The CDR3 coding sequence is TGTGCCAGCAGTTACTCGACTGGAGGGCCCTCTTACGAGCAGTACTTC. It encodes CASSYSTGGPSYEQYF.

V is TRBV7-2 and J is TRBJ1-4; no definite D call. Germline lookup yields CDR1 SGHTA and CDR2 FQGNSA. The CDR3 is 13 amino acids. V was pared by 4 bases and J by 2 bases, with 5 bases between. The CDR3 sequence is CASSSSTNEKLFF. CDR3 sequence (DNA): TGTGCCAGCAGCTCGTCCACTAATGAAAAACTGTTTTTT.

The chain employs TRBV5-1 and TRBJ2-7; TRBD2 might be the D (6 bases). Trimming removed 0 bases at V and 6 bases at J, with 16 bases between. The germline gives CDR1 SGHRS, CDR2 YFSETQ. The CDR3 is 15 amino acids. CDR3 in DNA: TGCGCCAGCAGCTTGGCCTTGGTGTCGCGGGGCGAGCAGTACTTC. Encoded protein: CASSLALVSRGEQYF.

The J gene is TRBJ2-7, the V gene TRBV5-4, with TRBD2 matching 12 bases. Germline V gives CDR1 SGHNT, CDR2 YYREEE (reference sequence). This CDR3 comprises 15 residues. The J segment lost 3 bases and the V segment lost 4 bases, leaving 5 bases of the junction unmatched. CDR3 DNA: TGTGCCAGCAGCGCAGGACTAGCGGGGAACTACGAGCAGTACTTC. Amino acid sequence: CASSAGLAGNYEQYF.